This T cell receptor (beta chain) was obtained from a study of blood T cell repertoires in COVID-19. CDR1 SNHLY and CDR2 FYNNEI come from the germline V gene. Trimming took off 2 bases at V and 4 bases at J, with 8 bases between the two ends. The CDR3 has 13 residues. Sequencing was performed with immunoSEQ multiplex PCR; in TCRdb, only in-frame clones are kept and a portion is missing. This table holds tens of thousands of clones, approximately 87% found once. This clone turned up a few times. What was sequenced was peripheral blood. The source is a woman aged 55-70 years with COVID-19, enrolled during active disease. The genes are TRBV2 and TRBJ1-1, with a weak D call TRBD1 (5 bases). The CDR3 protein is CASSERRGTEAFF. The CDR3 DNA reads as TGTGCCAGCAGTGAACGAAGGGGCACTGAAGCTTTCTTT.